This T cell receptor (beta chain) was sequenced for a study of CD8+ T cells in alopecia areata. About this clone: What it binds is unknown.

RNA, once extracted, was reverse transcribed into cDNA for use as the sequencing template. Clones were sequenced by immunoSEQ multiplex PCR, and TCRdb holds only the in-frame ones, with some missing. The sample lists over 100,000 clones; 49% were seen once. In alopecia areata patients, both lesional scalp punch biopsies and peripheral blood were collected. V lost 3 bases, J lost 4 bases, and 2 bases stayed unmatched. CDR3 length: 13 residues. Germline assignment: CDR1 SGDLS and CDR2 YYNGEE. Findings of the study overall: Scalp sequencing captures resident alphabeta T cells of normal skin too. Unlike in mice, where it was clearer, TCR sharing across patients was less clear, possibly HLA-related.

The chain couples TRBV9 to TRBJ2-5; 8 bases match TRBD1. The source is a human donor with alopecia areata. This specimen consisted of CD8+ T cells sorted from blood, obtained at week 0. The CDR3 spells CASSGGQAETQYF. Written as DNA, the CDR3 is TGTGCCAGCAGCGGGGGACAGGCAGAGACCCAGTACTTC.